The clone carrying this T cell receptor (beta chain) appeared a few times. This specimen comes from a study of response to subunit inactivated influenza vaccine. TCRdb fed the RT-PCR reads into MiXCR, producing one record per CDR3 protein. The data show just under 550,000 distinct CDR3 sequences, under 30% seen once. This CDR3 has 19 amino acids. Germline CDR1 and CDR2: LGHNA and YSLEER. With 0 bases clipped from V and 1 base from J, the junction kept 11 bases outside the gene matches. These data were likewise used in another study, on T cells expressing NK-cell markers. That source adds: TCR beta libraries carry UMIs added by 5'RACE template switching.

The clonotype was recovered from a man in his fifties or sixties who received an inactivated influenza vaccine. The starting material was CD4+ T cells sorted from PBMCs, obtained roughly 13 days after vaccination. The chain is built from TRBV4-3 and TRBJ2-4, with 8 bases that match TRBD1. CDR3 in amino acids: CASSQDFGQGLQAKNIQYF. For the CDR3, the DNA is TGCGCCAGCAGCCAAGATTTCGGACAGGGCCTTCAGGCCAAAAACATTCAGTACTTC.